The 10 T cell receptor beta chains below come from one sample, sequenced in a study of cytomegalovirus exposure and HLA in healthy donors (TCRdb year 2017). Library creation used the immunoSEQ multiplex PCR assay. A mixture of 60 forward primers for TCR Vbeta segments and 13 reverse primers for TCR Jbeta segments was used in the multiplex PCR. This immuneACCESS table, as held by TCRdb, lists in-frame sequences with V and J called but not all clones. Of the missing ones, under half trace to an unresolved V gene in checked studies; the others have no known cause. The sample profile shows approximately 140,000 clones; around 83% of them were found once. The ten largest account for approximately 1.3% of the sample. Sequencing used PBMCs. The receptors shown here come from a male donor in good health and CMV-seropositive.

V gene TRBV5-1 combines with J gene TRBJ2-6, with D possibly matching TRBD2 (6 bases). Trimming took off 4 bases at V and 4 bases at J, with 18 bases between the two ends. Germline values: CDR1 SGHRS, CDR2 YFSETQ. The CDR3 is 17 amino acids. The CDR3 DNA is TGCGCCAGCAGCCTTCAACCTCTAGCGACCGGGGCCAACGTCCTGACTTTC. Protein sequence: CASSLQPLATGANVLTF.

The rearrangement uses TRBV27 and TRBJ1-6; 7 positions agree with TRBD1. This CDR3 comprises 14 residues. After removal of 5 bases from V and 10 bases from J, the junction contained 8 bases not matched to a gene. CDR1 MNHEY and CDR2 SMNVEV come from the germline V gene (reference sequence). This chain's CDR3 is CASSHRGYESPLHF. The CDR3, as DNA: TGTGCCAGCAGTCACAGGGGATACGAATCACCCCTCCACTTT.

The chain carries TRBV6-1 and TRBJ1-4; D may be TRBD1 (5 bases). In germline, CDR1 is MNHNS, CDR2 SASEGT. The CDR3 spans 14 residues. V lost 6 bases and J lost 7, with 15 bases in between. As DNA, the CDR3 is TGTGCCAGCAGCCTAGGGGAGGGTAGTGAAAAACTGTTTTTT. It encodes CASSLGEGSEKLFF.

The gene calls are TRBV25-1 and TRBJ2-7; 7 bases line up with TRBD1. With 8 bases clipped from V and 5 bases from J, the junction kept 3 bases outside the gene matches. This CDR3 has 11 residues. CDR1 and CDR2 (germline): MGHDK, SYGVNS. This CDR3 is CASSGQDEQYF. The CDR3 DNA is TGTGCCAGCTCTGGACAGGACGAGCAGTACTTC.

The chain uses TRBV4-2 and TRBJ1-1; 11 nucleotides match TRBD1. Trimming took 0 bases from V and 10 from J; bases not matched to a gene: 7. The CDR3 contains 15 residues. Germline V gives CDR1 LGHNA, CDR2 YNFKEQ. CDR3: CASSQEEGDRGIAFF. CDR3 in DNA: TGTGCCAGCAGCCAAGAGGAGGGGGACAGGGGGATAGCTTTCTTT.

V usage is TRBV5-1 and J usage is TRBJ2-5, with 13 bases fitting TRBD2. Germline V gene data show CDR1 as SGHRS and CDR2 as YFSETQ. V shed 5 bases, J shed 4 bases, and the junction held 14 bases outside the gene matches. The CDR3 has 18 residues. The CDR3 DNA follows: TGCGCCAGCAGTCCTGGACTAGCGGGAGTTAGGTCGTCAGAGACCCAGTACTTC. Protein product: CASSPGLAGVRSSETQYF. Complete variable domain (other parts from reference TRBV5-1 and TRBJ2-5): KAGVTQTPRYLIKTRGQQVTLSCSPISGHRSVSWYQQTPGQGLQFLFEYFSETQRNKGNFPGRFSGRQFSNSRSEMNVSTLELGDSALYLCASSPGLAGVRSSETQYFGPGTRLLVL.

V and J are TRBV7-6 and TRBJ2-3; the match to TRBD1 covers 7 bases. There are 18 residues in the CDR3. The V segment lost 5 bases and the J segment 0 bases; nucleotides outside the gene matches: 14. The germline V gene has CDR1 SGHVS and CDR2 FNYEAQ. CDR3 in amino acids: CASSLTRGQDDSTDTQYF. DNA for the CDR3: TGTGCCAGCAGCCTCACTAGAGGACAGGACGATAGCACAGATACGCAGTATTTT.

The chain couples TRBV7-9 to TRBJ1-1; D possibly corresponds to TRBD1 (5 bases). This CDR3 is 16 amino acids long. Trimming took off 8 bases at V and 3 bases at J, with 22 bases between the two ends. Looked up from germline, CDR1 is SEHNR and CDR2 is FQNEAQ (reference sequence). CDR3 sequence reads: CASPPGGRGGDTEAFF. The CDR3 DNA reads as TGTGCCAGCCCACCCGGGGGACGCGGAGGTGACACTGAAGCTTTCTTT.

This clone was counted only a few times. The chain is built from TRBV6-1 and TRBJ1-1, with D perhaps matching TRBD1 (6 bases). Between the trimmed V and J ends, which lost 3 bases and 6 bases, there was a span of 11 bases. This CDR3 has 13 amino acids. Germline CDR1 MNHNS, CDR2 SASEGT. The CDR3 DNA reads TGTGCCAGCAGTGACAGGGGCCTGGCTGAAGCTTTCTTT. This translates into CASSDRGLAEAFF.

This sequence joins TRBV4-2 and TRBJ2-2; TRBD2 matches 11 bases. Per germline, CDR1 LGHNA and CDR2 YNFKEQ. Germline trimming cut 3 bases from V and 4 bases from J; bases unmatched to any gene: 7. This CDR3 is 17 amino acids long. DNA of the CDR3: TGTGCCAGCAGCCACGGACTAGCGGGCAAATCCACCGGGGAGCTGTTTTTT. Its translation is CASSHGLAGKSTGELFF.